A selection of T cell receptor beta chains follows, all from one sample in a study of Graves' ophthalmopathy and Graves' hyperthyroidism. TCRdb analysed the multiplex PCR reads with MiXCR anew, one entry per CDR3 protein. This repertoire shows 200,000 to 250,000 distinct CDR3 sequences, roughly 21% found once; its top ten account for approximately 40%. Sequences were obtained from peripheral blood. The receptors here all came from a woman aged 50 to 60 with Graves' ophthalmopathy. Each CDR3 is given with its conserved first and last residue. Fields, in order: V gene, clone size, D gene, J gene, CDR3 DNA, CDR3 protein. A D gene is named only where the DNA matches it firmly. The size of a clone is reported for some rows only, either as once, few or many, or as a class for expanded clones.

V: TRBV28; size: many; D: TRBD1; J: TRBJ2-5; DNA: TGTGCCAGCAGTTTATACCTAGGACAGGGGACGAAGACCCAGTACTTC; CDR3: CASSLYLGQGTKTQYF
V: TRBV20-1; size: -; D: -; J: TRBJ1-3; DNA: TGCAGTGCTAGTTTGGACAGCACTGGAAACACCATATATTTT; CDR3: CSASLDSTGNTIYF
V: TRBV18; size: -; D: -; J: TRBJ1-1; DNA: TGTGCCAGCTCGGAGGGGCGGTTTAAGAACACTGAAGCTTTCTTT; CDR3: CASSEGRFKNTEAFF
V: TRBV10-3; size: few; D: TRBD1; J: TRBJ2-2; DNA: TGTGCCATGGGACAGGGAGGCGGGGAGCTGTTTTTT; CDR3: CAMGQGGGELFF
V: TRBV20-1; size: many; D: -; J: TRBJ2-5; DNA: TGCAGTGCTAGAGAACTCCAGACCCAGTACTTC; CDR3: CSARELQTQYF
V: TRBV2; size: many; D: -; J: TRBJ2-7; DNA: TGTGCCAGCAGGGACGGTCGTGGTTTGTACGAGCAGTACTTC; CDR3: CASRDGRGLYEQYF
V: TRBV6-5; size: many; D: TRBD1; J: TRBJ1-2; DNA: TGTGCCAGCAGCCTGACAGGGGATGGCTACACCTTC; CDR3: CASSLTGDGYTF
V: TRBV6-2/TRBV6-3; size: many; D: -; J: TRBJ2-7; DNA: TGTGCCAGCAGTTACTCGATGCCACGGACCACCTACGAGCAGTACTTC; CDR3: CASSYSMPRTTYEQYF
V: TRBV6-1; size: many; D: -; J: TRBJ2-7; DNA: TGTGCCAGCAGTCCAACCTTAGCAGACGCTGGCTACGAGCAGTACTTC; CDR3: CASSPTLADAGYEQYF
V: TRBV7-2; size: many; D: TRBD2; J: TRBJ2-7; DNA: TGTGCCAGCAGCTTTCCGGCTAGCGGGACCTACGAGCAGTACTTC; CDR3: CASSFPASGTYEQYF
V: TRBV6-2/TRBV6-3; size: many; D: TRBD1; J: TRBJ2-2; DNA: TGTGCCAGCAGTAATTCCCCCGGGACAGCAATTAACACCGGGGAGCTGTTTTTT; CDR3: CASSNSPGTAINTGELFF
V: TRBV5-6; size: many; D: -; J: TRBJ1-2; DNA: TGTGCCAGCAGCTTGTTCAGGGGACAATCCTATGGCTACACCTTC; CDR3: CASSLFRGQSYGYTF
V: TRBV4-1; size: -; D: TRBD2; J: TRBJ2-4; DNA: TGCGCCAGCAGCCAAGAAAAGGGCCTAGCGGTGGCGAACATTCAGTACTTC; CDR3: CASSQEKGLAVANIQYF
V: TRBV3-1; size: many; D: -; J: TRBJ1-2; DNA: TGTGCCAGCAGCCAAGAACCCGGGAGATATGGCTACACCTTC; CDR3: CASSQEPGRYGYTF
V: TRBV30; size: many; D: -; J: TRBJ1-5; DNA: TGTGCCTGGGCTACGGATCAGAATCAGCCCCAGCATTTT; CDR3: CAWATDQNQPQHF
V: TRBV24-1; size: -; D: -; J: TRBJ1-2; DNA: TGTGCCAGCAGCAGTCGGTTTGGTGGGGGTGATCACTATGGCTACACCTTC; CDR3: CASSSRFGGGDHYGYTF
V: TRBV7-9; size: many; D: -; J: TRBJ2-7; DNA: TGTGCCAGCAGCTTAGGTCTAGCGCCCACCTACGAGCAGTACTTC; CDR3: CASSLGLAPTYEQYF
V: TRBV20-1; size: many; D: TRBD2; J: TRBJ2-7; DNA: TGCAGTGCTAGAGTTAGCGGGATCCCCTACGAGCAGTACTTC; CDR3: CSARVSGIPYEQYF
V: TRBV11-2; size: -; D: -; J: TRBJ2-5; DNA: TGTGCCAGCAGCTTACACGGCGGGGTAGGAGAGACCCAGTACTTC; CDR3: CASSLHGGVGETQYF
V: TRBV27; size: many; D: -; J: TRBJ1-5; DNA: TGTGCCAGCAGTTTAGCACCGGGACACCAGTTAGGGCCCCAGCATTTT; CDR3: CASSLAPGHQLGPQHF
V: TRBV12-3/TRBV12-4; size: -; D: TRBD1; J: TRBJ1-1; DNA: TGTGCCAGCATCGGACAGGGATTATCCACTGAAGCTTTCTTT; CDR3: CASIGQGLSTEAFF
V: TRBV6-2/TRBV6-3; size: -; D: TRBD1; J: TRBJ2-2; DNA: TGTGCCAGTACAGGGGGCGTGGGTCCCCGGGAGCTGTTTTTT; CDR3: CASTGGVGPRELFF
V: TRBV7-2; size: many; D: -; J: TRBJ2-7; DNA: TGTGCCAGCAGCTTGGGCACCGAGCAGTACTTC; CDR3: CASSLGTEQYF
V: TRBV24-1; size: many; D: -; J: TRBJ1-1; DNA: TGTGCCCACGGACGAGGTAACACTGAAGCTTTCTTT; CDR3: CAHGRGNTEAFF
V: TRBV7-2; size: -; D: -; J: TRBJ1-2; DNA: TGTGCCAGCAGCTCCCTGTTGGGTGTTCACGGCTACACCTTC; CDR3: CASSSLLGVHGYTF
V: TRBV19; size: few; D: -; J: TRBJ2-7; DNA: TGTGCCAGTGAGTTAGCACTCTACGAGCAGTACTTC; CDR3: CASELALYEQYF
V: TRBV6-4; size: -; D: TRBD1; J: TRBJ1-1; DNA: TGTGCCAGCAGGACAGGGAAGGACACTGAAGCTTTCTTT; CDR3: CASRTGKDTEAFF
V: TRBV12-3/TRBV12-4; size: many; D: -; J: TRBJ1-1; DNA: TGTGCCAGCAGTTTACGGACTGAAGCTTTCTTT; CDR3: CASSLRTEAFF
V: TRBV28; size: -; D: -; J: TRBJ1-1; DNA: TGTGCCAGCAGTTTATGGGGAGGTCGGGCTGAAGCTTTCTTT; CDR3: CASSLWGGRAEAFF
V: TRBV5-1; size: many; D: -; J: TRBJ1-1; DNA: TGCGCCAGCAGCTTGGTTCGGGGGGCGTCCACTGAAGCTTTCTTT; CDR3: CASSLVRGASTEAFF
V: TRBV27; size: -; D: -; J: TRBJ1-2; DNA: TGTGCCAGCAGTCCGAGGGCCTCGCGGGATGGCTACACCTTC; CDR3: CASSPRASRDGYTF
V: TRBV6-5; size: many; D: -; J: TRBJ1-3; DNA: TGTGCCAGCAGTTACTCGTATCCGGGAAGGGGTGGAAACACCATATATTTT; CDR3: CASSYSYPGRGGNTIYF
V: TRBV29-1; size: -; D: -; J: TRBJ2-5; DNA: TGCAGCAACGAGACCCAGTACTTC; CDR3: CSNETQYF
V: TRBV7-3; size: many; D: TRBD1; J: TRBJ1-3; DNA: TGTGCCAGCAGCTTAGGTCCACTTGGACAGGTCTCTGGAAACACCATATATTTT; CDR3: CASSLGPLGQVSGNTIYF
V: TRBV30; size: -; D: -; J: TRBJ1-5; DNA: TGTGCCTGGAGTCACCAGGGAGGGGGTCAGCCCCAGCATTTT; CDR3: CAWSHQGGGQPQHF
V: TRBV7-3; size: many; D: -; J: TRBJ1-1; DNA: TGTGCCAGCAGCTTAAACAGGCTCACTGAAGCTTTCTTT; CDR3: CASSLNRLTEAFF
V: TRBV18; size: -; D: -; J: TRBJ2-7; DNA: TGTGCCAGCTCACCAAATATGAACTACGAGCAGTACTTC; CDR3: CASSPNMNYEQYF
V: TRBV6-5; size: many; D: TRBD1; J: TRBJ2-7; DNA: TGTGCCAGCAGTTACGACTGGGACAGCAGCGAGCAGTACTTC; CDR3: CASSYDWDSSEQYF
V: TRBV27; size: few; D: -; J: TRBJ1-1; DNA: TGTGCCAGCAGTTTACGGGGATTCGGGAAGGACACTGAAGCTTTCTTT; CDR3: CASSLRGFGKDTEAFF
V: TRBV9; size: -; D: TRBD2; J: TRBJ2-2; DNA: TGTGCCAGCAGCGTAGAGTCCCTAGCGGGATCCGGGGAGCTGTTTTTT; CDR3: CASSVESLAGSGELFF
V: TRBV20-1; size: -; D: -; J: TRBJ1-6; DNA: TGCAGTGCTAGACCGTTCACTCAGAGCTCCTATAATTCACCCCTCCACTTT; CDR3: CSARPFTQSSYNSPLHF
V: TRBV25-1; size: many; D: TRBD1; J: TRBJ2-7; DNA: TGTGCCAGCGCTAGGACAGGCCGCTCCTACGAGCAGTACTTC; CDR3: CASARTGRSYEQYF
V: TRBV20-1; size: many; D: -; J: TRBJ2-7; DNA: TGCAGTACTAGAGGGAGGCGAGGACAGGCCTCCTACGAGCAGTACTTC; CDR3: CSTRGRRGQASYEQYF
V: TRBV29-1; size: many; D: TRBD2; J: TRBJ2-7; DNA: TGCAGCGTTGCGATAGCGGGAAGGAAGCAGTACTTC; CDR3: CSVAIAGRKQYF
V: TRBV11-2; size: -; D: -; J: TRBJ2-7; DNA: TGTGCCAGCAGCTTTGTTGACAACGAGCAGTACTTC; CDR3: CASSFVDNEQYF
V: TRBV30; size: few; D: -; J: TRBJ2-2; DNA: TGTGCCTGGAGCGAGGGGACCCCTCCCGGGGAGCTGTTTTTT; CDR3: CAWSEGTPPGELFF
V: TRBV12-5; size: many; D: -; J: TRBJ1-2; DNA: TGTGCTAGTTCGACAAGCACATATGGCTACACCTTC; CDR3: CASSTSTYGYTF